Presented here are 20 T cell receptor beta chains from one specimen sequenced in a study of shared clonotypes between healthy human individuals. Method: immunoSEQ multiplex PCR; TCRdb's copy keeps in-frame clones and lacks some. The sample records some 2,100,000 clones, approximately 95% being singletons. The sequenced sample consisted of naive CD4+ T cells sorted from blood. Indicated subset: CD45RA+ positively selected. These receptors originate from a man between 18 and 29 years old in good health.

This clone has just one count. The chain recombines TRBV2 with TRBJ2-5; maybe TRBD1 (6 bases). The CDR3 runs 13 residues. V shed 6 bases and J shed 5 bases, with 13 bases lying between them. Germline CDR1 and CDR2: SNHLY and FYNNEI. CDR3 sequence reads: CASRATGYETQYF. CDR3 DNA: TGTGCCAGCAGGGCGACAGGTTACGAGACCCAGTACTTC.

V gene TRBV30 combines with J gene TRBJ1-1; D might be TRBD1 (5 bases). The CDR3 contains 17 residues. Germline CDR1 and CDR2: GTSNPN and SVGIG (reference sequence). The ends were cut back, 2 bases at V and 0 bases at J, with 19 bases in the middle. The CDR3 here is CAWSFSRTTLMNTEAFF. The CDR3 coding sequence is TGTGCCTGGAGTTTTTCTCGGACAACTCTGATGAACACTGAAGCTTTCTTT.

This clone occurred once. This rearrangement joins TRBV6-5 to TRBJ1-1, with D perhaps matching TRBD1 (5 bases). Germline values: CDR1 MNHEY, CDR2 SVGAGI. There are 15 residues in the CDR3. The germline V and J ends were trimmed by 6 bases and 2 bases, with 16 bases remaining between them. CDR3 in DNA: TGTGCCAGCAGCCATCTGGGGGTTGTCAACACTGAAGCTTTCTTT. Translated, it gives CASSHLGVVNTEAFF.

The gene calls are TRBV5-1 and TRBJ2-5; 7 positions agree with TRBD2. The CDR3 is made up of 17 amino acids. Germline assignment: CDR1 SGHRS and CDR2 YFSETQ. The V and J ends lost 9 bases and 1 base, in that order; junction bases with no gene match: 18. Written as DNA, the CDR3 is TGCGCCACCTGTCCCGGGGTAACGGGAGGCCTCCAAGAGACCCAGTACTTC. Its protein is CATCPGVTGGLQETQYF.

This sequence joins TRBV19 and TRBJ2-7, with D tentatively TRBD2 (6 bases). There are 14 residues in the CDR3. The V end was cut by 2 bases, the J end by 2 bases, with 10 bases between. Per the germline V gene, CDR1 is LNHDA and CDR2 is SQIVND (reference sequence). The CDR3 reads CASSIRDSTYEQYF. The CDR3 DNA reads as TGTGCCAGTAGTATAAGGGACTCAACCTACGAGCAGTACTTC.

As DNA, the CDR3 is TGCGCCAGCAGTGATAGAGGGACTAGCGGGAGCTATGAGCAGTTCTTC. It translates to CASSDRGTSGSYEQFF. The chain has TRBV10-2 and TRBJ2-1, with 14 nucleotides matching TRBD2. Germline values: CDR1 WSHSY, CDR2 SAAADI. Germline trimming cut 3 bases from V and 8 bases from J; bases unmatched to any gene: 6. This CDR3 region has 16 residues.

This rearrangement joins TRBV6-1 to TRBJ2-7; D is ambiguous. CDR1 MNHNS and CDR2 SASEGT come from the germline V gene. This CDR3 has 14 amino acids. Trimming removed 8 bases at V and 3 bases at J, with 17 bases between. The CDR3: CASLQAVQNYEQYF. The CDR3 DNA follows: TGTGCCAGCTTGCAGGCAGTGCAGAACTACGAGCAGTACTTC.

J is TRBJ2-3 and V is TRBV5-6; 9 positions match TRBD2. CDR3 size: 17 residues. Germline V gene data show CDR1 as SGHDT and CDR2 as YYEEEE. V gave up 2 bases and J gave up 1 base; unmatched junction bases: 8. The CDR3 here is CASSFWGSGGRTDTQYF. In DNA form, the CDR3 reads TGTGCCAGCAGCTTTTGGGGAAGCGGGGGGCGCACAGATACGCAGTATTTT.

The genes are TRBV6-5 and TRBJ2-5, with 7 bases matching TRBD1. The CDR3 contains 13 residues. Germline CDR1 is MNHEY and CDR2 is SVGAGI. V was pared by 6 bases and J by 4 bases, with 5 bases of the junction left unmatched. CDR3 sequence reads: CASRATGSETQYF. The CDR3 coding sequence is TGTGCCAGCAGGGCGACAGGGTCAGAGACCCAGTACTTC.

The chain joins TRBV20-1 to TRBJ2-7, with D uncertain. V was shortened by 7 bases and J by 3 bases, with 7 bases between the two germline ends. Germline V gene data show CDR1 as DFQATT and CDR2 as SNEGSKA (reference sequence). This CDR3 spans 10 amino acids. CDR3 protein: CSVSGYEQYF. The DNA for the CDR3 is TGCAGTGTTTCCGGCTACGAGCAGTACTTC.

V gene TRBV7-8 combines with J gene TRBJ2-1; no definite D call. This CDR3 spans 11 amino acids. With 5 bases removed from V and 5 bases from J, the gap between germline ends came to 4 bases. Germline-derived CDR1 and CDR2 are SGHVS and FQNEAQ. This CDR3 is CASSQDNEQFF. As DNA, the CDR3 is TGTGCCAGCAGCCAAGACAATGAGCAGTTCTTC. Full variable domain (missing parts from reference TRBV7-8 and TRBJ2-1): GAGVSQSPRYKVAKRGQDVALRCDPISGHVSLFWYQQALGQGPEFLTYFQNEAQLDKSGLPSDRFFAERPEGSVSTLKIQRTQQEDSAVYLCASSQDNEQFFGPGTRLTVL.

In this sample, this clone turned up once. V is TRBV6-5 and J is TRBJ1-6, with D tentatively TRBD1 (5 bases). V lost 6 bases to trimming and J lost 7 bases, with 13 bases between them. The CDR3 loop spans 14 amino acids. Germline values: CDR1 MNHEY, CDR2 SVGAGI. The chain's CDR3 is CASRKDIENSPLHF. CDR3 sequence (DNA): TGTGCCAGCAGGAAGGACATCGAAAATTCACCCCTCCACTTT.

The chain uses TRBV7-2 and TRBJ1-2, with 7 positions matching TRBD1. The V segment lost 5 bases and the J segment 2 bases; nucleotides outside the gene matches: 5. The germline CDR1 and CDR2 sequences are SGHTA and FQGNSA. This CDR3 region has 14 residues. The CDR3 protein is CASSETQGNYGYTF. The CDR3 nucleotides are TGTGCCAGCAGCGAAACACAGGGGAACTATGGCTACACCTTC. Full variable domain (remainder filled in from reference TRBV7-2 and TRBJ1-2): GAGVSQSPSNKVTEKGKDVELRCDPISGHTALYWYRQSLGQGLEFLIYFQGNSAPDKSGLPSDRFSAERTGGSVSTLTIQRTQQEDSAVYLCASSETQGNYGYTFGSGTRLTVV.

The rearrangement joins TRBV30 to TRBJ2-5; D is unresolved. The V end lost 4 bases, the J end lost 4 bases, and 10 bases lay between the germline ends. CDR1 and CDR2 from the germline V gene are GTSNPN and SVGIG (reference sequence). The CDR3 loop spans 12 amino acids. DNA for the CDR3: TGTGCCTGGACTCCGATCGGAGAGACCCAGTACTTC. It codes for CAWTPIGETQYF.

In DNA form, the CDR3 reads TGTGCCAGCAGCTGGGTCGGGAGGGAAGAGACCCAGTACTTC. Its protein product is CASSWVGREETQYF. The chain couples TRBV5-4 to TRBJ2-5, with TRBD2 matching 8 bases. Germline V gene lookup returns CDR1 SGHNT and CDR2 YYREEE (reference sequence). This CDR3 region has 14 residues. The V gene end was trimmed by 3 bases and the J gene end by 3 bases; junction bases not matched to a gene: 4.

Of note for this clone: Additional DNA sequences in this sample encode the identical CDR3. This chain links TRBV7-2 with TRBJ2-1; TRBD2 agrees at 12 bases. Germline V gene lookup returns CDR1 SGHTA and CDR2 FQGNSA. This CDR3 has 15 amino acids. V shed 3 bases, J shed 7 bases, and the junction held 4 bases outside the gene matches. The CDR3 sequence is CASSLTSGSVNEQFF. For the CDR3, the DNA is TGTGCCAGCAGCTTGACTAGCGGGAGTGTTAATGAGCAGTTCTTC. Drawing the rest from reference TRBV7-2 and TRBJ2-1, the complete variable domain is GAGVSQSPSNKVTEKGKDVELRCDPISGHTALYWYRQSLGQGLEFLIYFQGNSAPDKSGLPSDRFSAERTGGSVSTLTIQRTQQEDSAVYLCASSLTSGSVNEQFFGPGTRLTVL.

This chain joins TRBV18 and TRBJ2-7, with 7 bases that match TRBD1. CDR1 KGHSH and CDR2 LQKENI come from the germline V gene. V lost 1 base to trimming and J lost 6 bases; unmatched junction nucleotides: 3. This CDR3 is 13 amino acids long. CDR3 in DNA: TGTGCCAGCTCACCACTGGACAGGTCCGAGCAGTACTTC. Translation: CASSPLDRSEQYF. Variable domain in full (rest from reference TRBV18 and TRBJ2-7): NAGVMQNPRHLVRRRGQEARLRCSPMKGHSHVYWYRQLPEEGLKFMVYLQKENIIDESGMPKERFSAEFPKEGPSILRIQQVVRGDSAAYFCASSPLDRSEQYFGPGTRLTVT.

The chain's CDR3 is CASTGTVPTNEKLFF. The CDR3 DNA follows: TGCGCCAGCACCGGGACAGTTCCAACTAATGAAAAACTGTTTTTT. The V gene is TRBV4-1, the J gene TRBJ1-4; 7 nucleotides agree with TRBD1. The CDR3 contains 15 residues. The germline V gene has CDR1 MGHRA and CDR2 YSYEKL. Trimming took 7 bases from V and 0 from J; bases not matched to a gene: 5.

The J gene is TRBJ2-5, the V gene TRBV2; the match to TRBD2 covers 12 bases. The CDR3 is 14 residues long. Germline V gene data show CDR1 as SNHLY and CDR2 as FYNNEI. V lost 10 bases, J lost 3 bases, and 6 bases stayed unmatched. The CDR3 protein is CATRGLAGKETQYF. CDR3 nucleotides: TGTGCCACCCGAGGACTAGCGGGAAAAGAGACCCAGTACTTC.

This clone was picked up one time. V is TRBV27 and J is TRBJ2-1; 12 positions agree with TRBD2. This CDR3 region has 16 residues. V lost 3 bases to trimming and J lost 10 bases; unmatched junction nucleotides: 10. The V gene's germline CDR1 is MNHEY and CDR2 SMNVEV (reference sequence). The CDR3 nucleotides are TGTGCCAGCAGTTTTGGTTACATGACTAGCGGGAGCGAGCAGTTCTTC. Protein product: CASSFGYMTSGSEQFF.